A single sample is the source of the 2 T cell receptor beta chains below, sequenced in a study of technical replicates of blood from several donors listed by TCRdb under 2017. The library was prepared using the immunoSEQ multiplex PCR assay. Not all clones reach the TCRdb copy of this immuneACCESS table, which keeps in-frame sequences only. Checked studies attribute under half of the gap to unresolved V genes and leave the rest unexplained. This sample has 60,000 to 70,000 clones in its table, and more than 75% of those were observed once. The ten top clones hold roughly 5% of the sample. The sequenced sample consisted of PBMCs. The receptors stem from a human donor in good health. Some clones in this sample may be carry-over from other donors' samples.

The chain links TRBV9 to TRBJ2-3, with D tentatively TRBD2 (5 bases). The germline gives CDR1 SGDLS, CDR2 YYNGEE. This CDR3 is built from 13 residues. Deletions cut 5 bases from V and 5 bases from J, with 12 bases between. The CDR3 is CASSTGIQDTQYF. The CDR3 DNA reads TGTGCCAGCAGTACCGGGATCCAAGATACGCAGTATTTT.

This chain links TRBV5-4 with TRBJ2-3, with D possibly being TRBD2 (5 bases). The CDR3 covers 14 residues. V was trimmed by 1 base and J by 5 bases, leaving 11 bases between them. Germline V gives CDR1 SGHNT, CDR2 YYREEE (reference sequence). The chain's CDR3 is CASSLLAGGDTQYF. The CDR3 bases are TGTGCCAGCAGCTTGTTGGCGGGCGGAGATACGCAGTATTTT.